The sequence of this TCR beta chain was determined in a study of blood T cell repertoires in COVID-19. Study details: The United States, Italy and Spain supplied acute and convalescent COVID-19 samples.

Seattle cases were enrolled at active infection and followed longitudinally. In the original workflow: Reference gene primer amplification gave nucleated cell count estimates. Clones were sequenced by immunoSEQ multiplex PCR, and TCRdb holds only the in-frame ones, with some missing. The V and J calls and clone size were taken over from that table, and D and trimming were inferred from the DNA. This sample yields about 44,000 clones, of which around nine tenths are seen a single time; 0.37% belongs to the top ten. Source material: peripheral blood. The sequence was obtained from a man in his forties or fifties with COVID-19, enrolled during active disease.

Written as DNA, the CDR3 is TGTGCCAGTAGCGGACAACTCGACTATGGCTACACCTTC. Translated, it gives CASSGQLDYGYTF. This chain uses TRBV19 with TRBJ1-2; weak D call: TRBD1 (5 bases). Germline assignment: CDR1 LNHDA and CDR2 SQIVND (reference sequence). The CDR3 runs to 13 residues. The ends were cut back, 6 bases at V and 3 bases at J, with 11 bases in the middle.